Listed here is a single TCR beta chain. The sample contains more than one DNA sequence encoding this CDR3. The germline V gene encodes CDR1 MGHRA and CDR2 YSYEKL. The CDR3 is 14 amino acids. With 0 bases removed from V and 1 base from J, the gap between germline ends came to 6 bases. This sample stems from a study of shared clonotypes between healthy human individuals. Assay used: immunoSEQ multiplex PCR; TCRdb lists only in-frame clones, some missing. Here the sample spans hundreds of thousands of clones, roughly three quarters being singletons. J is TRBJ1-2 and V is TRBV4-1, with no clear D. This clonotype originated in a middle-aged woman in good health. Some clones in this sample may be carry-over from other donors' samples. What was sequenced was PBMCs. The CDR3 DNA reads TGCGCCAGCAGCCAAGAGCGCGGTAACTATGGCTACACCTTC. Protein product: CASSQERGNYGYTF.